This T cell receptor (beta chain) was identified in a study of blood T cell repertoires in COVID-19. As for the study in general: Italy, Spain and the United States were the sources of the convalescent and acute COVID-19 samples. PBMCs, B-cell-depleted T cells, or T cells provided the cDNA or gDNA that made up the material.

The study drew participants aged about 18 to 90 years from 24 US areas. Cohort 3 recovered donors had two negative PCRs, clearance, or symptom resolution. TCRdb's copy holds only in-frame clones and misses some; the assay was immunoSEQ multiplex PCR. The table lists about 310,000 clones, over 80% of them singletons. Sequenced: PBMCs or T cells enriched from blood (not recorded which). The sequence derives from a woman between 18 and 29 years old who had recovered from COVID-19.

CDR3 amino acids: CATSQTGYRTGELFF. CDR3 sequence (DNA): TGTGCCACCAGCCAAACAGGGTATAGGACCGGGGAGCTGTTTTTT. The rearrangement uses TRBV15 and TRBJ2-2, with TRBD1 as a possible D gene (6 bases). The CDR3 consists of 15 residues. V was trimmed by 5 bases and J by 5 bases, leaving 15 bases between them. Germline V lookup: CDR1 LNHNV, CDR2 YYDKDF (reference sequence).